This TCR beta chain was recovered during a study of blood T cell repertoires in COVID-19. Study context: Some COVID-19 samples were acute and others convalescent; all came from the United States, Italy and Spain.

TCRdb's copy holds only in-frame clones and misses some; the assay was immunoSEQ multiplex PCR. The sample includes about 76,000 clones, approximately 80% of them seen just once. Germline V gives CDR1 PRHDT, CDR2 FYEKMQ (reference sequence). The V end was cut by 8 bases, the J end by 1 base, with 8 bases between. The CDR3 length is 13 residues. The chain is built from TRBV13 and TRBJ1-4; D is possibly TRBD1 (5 bases). The clonotype originates from an older woman with acute or convalescent COVID-19. The sequencing input was peripheral blood. CDR3 sequence reads: CASSGLTNEKLFF. The CDR3 DNA sequence: TGTGCCAGCTCAGGGTTAACTAATGAAAAACTGTTTTTT.